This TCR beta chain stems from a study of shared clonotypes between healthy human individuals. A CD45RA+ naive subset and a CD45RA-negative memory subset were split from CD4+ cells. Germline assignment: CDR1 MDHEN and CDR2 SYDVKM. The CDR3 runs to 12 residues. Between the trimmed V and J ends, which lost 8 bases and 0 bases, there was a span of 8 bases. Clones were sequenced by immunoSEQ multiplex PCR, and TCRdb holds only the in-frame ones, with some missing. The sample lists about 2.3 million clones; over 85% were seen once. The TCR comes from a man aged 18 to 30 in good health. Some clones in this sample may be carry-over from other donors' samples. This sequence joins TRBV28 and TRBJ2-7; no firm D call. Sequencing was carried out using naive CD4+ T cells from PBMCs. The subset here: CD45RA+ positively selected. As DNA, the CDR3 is TGTGCCAGCTCCGATCCCTCCTACGAGCAGTACTTC. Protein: CASSDPSYEQYF.